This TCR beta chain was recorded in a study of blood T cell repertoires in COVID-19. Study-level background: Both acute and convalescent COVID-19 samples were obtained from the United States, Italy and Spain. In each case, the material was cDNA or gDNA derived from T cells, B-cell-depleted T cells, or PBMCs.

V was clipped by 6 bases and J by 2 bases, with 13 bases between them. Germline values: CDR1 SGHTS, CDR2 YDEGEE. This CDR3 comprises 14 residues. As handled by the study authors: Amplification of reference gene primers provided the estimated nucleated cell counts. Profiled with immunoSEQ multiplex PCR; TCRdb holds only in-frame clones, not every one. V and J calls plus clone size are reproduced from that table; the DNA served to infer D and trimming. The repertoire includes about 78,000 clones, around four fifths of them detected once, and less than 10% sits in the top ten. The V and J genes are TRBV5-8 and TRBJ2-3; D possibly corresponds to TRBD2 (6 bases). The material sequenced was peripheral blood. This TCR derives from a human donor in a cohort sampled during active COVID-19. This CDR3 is CASNTGTFTDTQYF. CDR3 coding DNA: TGTGCCAGCAACACCGGGACTTTCACAGATACGCAGTATTTT.